The rows below give T cell receptor beta chains drawn from one sample of a study of blood T cell repertoires in COVID-19. Method: immunoSEQ multiplex PCR; TCRdb's copy keeps in-frame clones and lacks some. The sample holds roughly 67,000 clones, around 89% seen once. What was sequenced was peripheral blood. These receptors were taken from a woman in her sixties with acute or convalescent COVID-19. Both conserved end residues are part of each CDR3.

>TRBJ1-2|TRBV27
CASSPGQGIGYTF
>TRBJ2-5|TRBV7-9
CASSSTTPQGAWETQYF
>TRBJ2-1|TRBV5-4
CASSLGLGSSYNEQFF
>TRBJ1-2|TRBV6-5
CASSYGGRGPYGYTF
>TRBJ2-3|TRBV28
CASSFGGGVVDTQYF
>TRBJ1-2|TRBV9
CASSVEGEWGGYTF
>TRBJ1-2|TRBV6-1
CASSEARAGGPYGYTF
>TRBJ1-5|TRBV19
CASVQGLWGQPQHF
>TRBJ1-6|TRBV19
CASSIGQGLSPLHF
>TRBJ2-2|TRBV4-2
CASSQVLSGSDTGELFF
>TRBJ2-2|TRBV2
CASSRTSGVGELFF
>TRBJ1-6|TRBV2
CASRLDRLSPLHF
>TRBJ2-1|TRBV5-1
CASGGQGTLGVEQFF
>TRBJ1-5|TRBV6-5
CASSLRPGDQPQHF
>TRBJ1-5|TRBV27
CASSRRSGVDSNQPQHF
>TRBJ1-3|TRBV4-1
CASRGGTLNTIYF
>TRBJ2-5|TRBV18
CASSPGGAQETQYF
>TRBJ1-4|TRBV7-9
CASSSGQGPEKLFF
>TRBJ1-3|TRBV7-2
CASSPYNGNTIYF
>TRBJ1-3|TRBV3-1/TRBV3-2
CASSQDPGVTGNTIYF
>TRBJ1-2|TRBV30
CAWSVAYGYTF
>TRBJ1-4|TRBV7-9
CASSPGQGHNEKLFF
>TRBJ1-1|TRBV27
CASSLSGGFEAFF
>TRBJ1-3|TRBV5-6
CASSFPQGASGNTIYF
>TRBJ1-2|TRBV19
CASSPYSPDWGGYTF
>TRBJ2-3|TRBV5-1
CASSLAPGLAGMTDTQYF
>TRBJ2-3|TRBV5-1
CASSLALSDTQYF
>TRBJ2-3|TRBV27
CASSPVVRAGDTQYF
>TRBJ1-1|TRBV4-2
CASSQGPVGGNTEAFF
>TRBJ1-2|TRBV6-5
CASSLLGAGYGYTF
>TRBJ1-5|TRBV19
CASRTDRGVSQPQHF
>TRBJ2-5|TRBV5-1
CASMFLGGEQETQYF
>TRBJ1-2|TRBV6-5
CASSWDTYGYTF
>TRBJ2-3|TRBV6-2/TRBV6-3
CASSEPTDTQYF
>TRBJ2-6|TRBV5-1
CASSNLAGGSGANVLTF
>TRBJ1-3|TRBV6-5
CASRREGGRGNTIYF
>TRBJ1-6|TRBV28
CASSRTGPGTGAYNSPLHF
>TRBJ2-1|TRBV15
CATSRGTSGGGYEQFF
>TRBJ1-5|TRBV5-8
CASSLAPGQPQHF
>TRBJ1-6|TRBV6-2/TRBV6-3
CASSRDLSSYNSPLHF
>TRBJ2-1|TRBV6-5
CASSPWTGGYNEQFF
>TRBJ1-5|TRBV7-9
CASSPVGQNQPQHF
>TRBJ2-3|TRBV19
CASSIGGSGGADTQYF
>TRBJ2-5|TRBV19
CASSPGTAGGQETQYF
>TRBJ2-5|TRBV11-1
CASSNTAGGVGETQYF
>TRBJ1-4|TRBV13
CASSLGMLRGAGRKKLFF
>TRBJ1-5|TRBV20-1
CSASPGGYQGQPQHF
>TRBJ1-1|TRBV28
CASSFGWEAFF
>TRBJ1-2|TRBV12-3/TRBV12-4
CASSGDRVYGYTF
>TRBJ2-2|TRBV13
CAASNQGLGTGELFF
>TRBJ2-1|TRBV12-3/TRBV12-4
CASRPGQGNEQFF
>TRBJ2-1|TRBV7-3
CASSLNSDSGNEQFF